These 25 T cell receptor beta chains were all obtained from the same sample, sequenced in a study of cytomegalovirus exposure and HLA in healthy donors. Use of 60 Vbeta and 13 Jbeta primers characterized the PCR. Sequenced by immunoSEQ multiplex PCR; TCRdb stores in-frame clones only, minus some. The table includes about 95,000 clones, just under 80% detected once. Input material: PBMCs. These receptors came from a middle-aged woman in good health and CMV-seropositive.

This rearrangement joins TRBV21-1 to TRBJ2-1; TRBD2 is the table's D call, not checked against the DNA. TRBV21-1 is annotated as a pseudogene. This CDR3 comprises 19 residues. The CDR3 here is CASSSDSGQIGGSYNEQFF. CDR3 nucleotide sequence: TGTGCCAGCAGTAGCGATAGCGGCCAAATTGGGGGCTCCTACAATGAGCAGTTCTTC.

The chain joins TRBV5-6 to TRBJ2-1; D is perhaps TRBD1 (7 bases). Germline V lookup: CDR1 SGHDT, CDR2 YYEEEE. The CDR3 length is 16 residues. The germline V and J ends were trimmed by 0 bases and 2 bases, with 12 bases remaining between them. The CDR3 reads CASSLEGGTAYNEQFF. In DNA, the CDR3 is TGTGCCAGCAGCTTGGAAGGCGGGACAGCCTACAATGAGCAGTTCTTC.

This sequence joins TRBV28 and TRBJ1-1; tentative D call: TRBD1 (5 bases). Germline values: CDR1 MDHEN, CDR2 SYDVKM. This CDR3 region has 14 residues. Trimming left V 6 bases short and J 3 bases short, with 14 bases between. The CDR3 DNA reads TGTGCCAGCAGAATAAGGGGTTTCGACACTGAAGCTTTCTTT. The encoded protein is CASRIRGFDTEAFF.

The chain has TRBV2 and TRBJ2-6; D may be TRBD1 (6 bases). The CDR3 is 17 amino acids. Trimming removed 6 bases at V and 4 bases at J, with 19 bases between. CDR1 and CDR2 from the germline V gene are SNHLY and FYNNEI. The CDR3 spells CASSGQSYPGGANVLTF. In nucleotides, the CDR3 is TGTGCCAGCAGCGGACAGTCATACCCTGGGGGGGCCAACGTCCTGACTTTC.

The chain carries TRBV6-5 and TRBJ2-2; 8 bases agree with TRBD1. CDR3 length: 14 amino acids. With 6 bases clipped from V and 7 bases from J, the junction kept 7 bases outside the gene matches. Per the germline V gene, CDR1 is MNHEY and CDR2 is SVGAGI. CDR3 amino acids: CASSWDRINGELFF. CDR3 DNA sequence: TGTGCCAGCAGCTGGGACAGGATAAACGGGGAGCTGTTTTTT.

The chain uses TRBV5-4 and TRBJ2-7; possibly TRBD1 for D (5 bases). Germline-derived CDR1 and CDR2 are SGHNT and YYREEE (reference sequence). V lost 0 bases and J lost 6, with 13 bases in between. The CDR3 extends over 14 amino acids. The CDR3: CASSLDRRDSEQYF. CDR3 DNA: TGTGCCAGCAGCTTGGACCGCAGGGATTCCGAGCAGTACTTC.

The chain has TRBV20-1 and TRBJ1-2; TRBD1 is a possible D gene (5 bases). Deletions cut 6 bases from V and 8 bases from J, with 13 bases between. Germline-derived CDR1 and CDR2 are DFQATT and SNEGSKA (reference sequence). The CDR3 contains 11 residues. The DNA of the CDR3 is TGCAGTGCCCTGCAGGGTGGGGGCTACACCTTC. Amino acid sequence: CSALQGGGYTF.

The chain links TRBV6-1 to TRBJ2-1; no definite D call. CDR1 is MNHNS, CDR2 SASEGT, per germline. V was cut by 3 bases and J by 0 bases, with 9 bases left in between. This CDR3 comprises 15 residues. The CDR3 DNA reads as TGTGCCAGCAGTGAGGGCTACCGCTCCTACAATGAGCAGTTCTTC. This encodes CASSEGYRSYNEQFF.

This clone turned up a few times. The chain uses TRBV9 and TRBJ2-1; D is unresolved. CDR1 is SGDLS and CDR2 is YYNGEE in the germline V gene. The CDR3 consists of 15 residues. Between the trimmed V and J ends, which lost 0 bases and 0 bases, there was a span of 7 bases. This chain's CDR3 is CASSVDLSSYNEQFF. The CDR3 coding sequence is TGTGCCAGCAGCGTAGATCTGAGCTCCTACAATGAGCAGTTCTTC.

The chain employs TRBV4-2 and TRBJ2-1, with 12 bases matching TRBD2. Looked up from germline, CDR1 is LGHNA and CDR2 is YNFKEQ. Trimming removed 3 bases from V and 4 bases from J; junction bases left unmatched: 4. The CDR3 covers 16 residues. The CDR3 protein is CASSQTSGSRYNEQFF. DNA for the CDR3: TGTGCCAGCAGCCAGACTAGCGGGAGCAGGTACAATGAGCAGTTCTTC.

The chain uses TRBV5-6 and TRBJ2-5, with TRBD2 matching over 7 bases. The J call may be mistaken, given a closer DNA end match to TRBJ2-7. Germline V gene data show CDR1 as SGHDT and CDR2 as YYEEEE. The length of the CDR3 is 16 residues. This CDR3 is CASSLGAGLGDYEQYF. The CDR3 DNA sequence: TGTGCCAGCAGCTTGGGGGCAGGACTAGGTGACTACGAGCAGTACTTC.

This clone was observed a single time. This rearrangement joins TRBV5-8 to TRBJ1-4; the D gene is possibly TRBD1 (5 bases). CDR1 SGHTS and CDR2 YDEGEE come from the germline V gene. The CDR3 has 14 residues. V was clipped by 4 bases and J by 2 bases, with 9 bases between them. Here the CDR3 reads CASSRGGTNEKLFF. CDR3 bases: TGTGCCAGCAGCCGGGGGGGGACTAATGAAAAACTGTTTTTT.

This chain uses TRBV5-8 with TRBJ2-1; TRBD2 agrees at 8 bases. Germline V gives CDR1 SGHTS, CDR2 YDEGEE. There are 16 residues in the CDR3. The V gene end was trimmed by 8 bases and the J gene end by 5 bases; junction bases not matched to a gene: 15. CDR3 in amino acids: CARKSGSFLGDNEQFF. For the CDR3, the DNA is TGTGCCAGGAAAAGCGGGAGTTTTCTGGGCGACAATGAGCAGTTCTTC. The full variable domain, rest sourced from reference TRBV5-8 and TRBJ2-1, is EAGVTQSPTHLIKTRGQQATLRCSPISGHTSVYWYQQALGLGLQFLLWYDEGEERNRGNFPPRFSGRQFPNYSSELNVNALELEDSALYLCARKSGSFLGDNEQFFGPGTRLTVL.

The V and J genes are TRBV7-9 and TRBJ2-7, with D unresolved. The CDR3 totals 11 residues. Germline-derived CDR1 and CDR2 are SEHNR and FQNEAQ (reference sequence). Trimming removed 5 bases from V and 5 bases from J, with 7 bases in between. DNA of the CDR3: TGTGCCAGCAGCAACTACCACGAGCAGTACTTC. This gives the protein CASSNYHEQYF.

The chain has TRBV6-1 and TRBJ1-5; D not certain. The CDR3 is 13 residues long. Germline CDR1 MNHNS, CDR2 SASEGT. V lost 6 bases to trimming and J lost 3 bases, with 9 bases between them. CDR3 DNA sequence: TGTGCCAGCAGCTACAGTCCCAATCAGCCCCAGCATTTT. Its translation is CASSYSPNQPQHF.

This chain joins TRBV28 and TRBJ2-7, with D possibly matching TRBD1 (6 bases). CDR1 is MDHEN and CDR2 is SYDVKM in the germline V gene. CDR3 length equals 14 residues. V lost 3 bases and J 5 bases, leaving 14 bases between the germline ends. In DNA, the CDR3 is TGTGCCAGCAGTTTTGTTGGGAAGGGGGACGAGCAGTACTTC. As protein: CASSFVGKGDEQYF.

V gene TRBV4-1 combines with J gene TRBJ2-5; D ambiguous. The length of the CDR3 is 14 residues. Deletions cut 2 bases from V and 5 bases from J, with 12 bases between. CDR1 and CDR2 (germline): MGHRA, YSYEKL. DNA for the CDR3: TGCGCCAGCAGCCAAAGCCACTCCGGGGAGACCCAGTACTTC. Its protein is CASSQSHSGETQYF.

The chain has TRBV6-5 and TRBJ2-7; 7 bases agree with TRBD2. Germline CDR1 MNHEY, CDR2 SVGAGI. The CDR3 consists of 14 residues. The ends lost 2 bases at V and 7 bases at J; junction bases unmatched: 8. The CDR3 nucleotides are TGTGCCAGCAGTTACGGGGGAGGGATTAGGGAGCAGTACTTC. Translation: CASSYGGGIREQYF.

V gene TRBV7-3 combines with J gene TRBJ2-5; 8 bases align to TRBD2. Germline CDR1 and CDR2: SGHTA and FQGTGA. V lost 5 bases to trimming and J lost 5 bases; unmatched junction nucleotides: 7. The CDR3 length is 14 residues. CDR3 protein: CASSLNSGDETQYF. The CDR3 coding sequence is TGTGCCAGCAGCCTAAATAGCGGGGACGAGACCCAGTACTTC.

The CDR3 DNA sequence: TGCGCCAGCACCCCCTACGGGACAGGGACGTACAATGAGCAGTTCTTC. This encodes CASTPYGTGTYNEQFF. The chain joins TRBV5-1 to TRBJ2-1, with 9 bases fitting TRBD1. CDR1 is SGHRS and CDR2 is YFSETQ in the germline V gene. Trimming removed 6 bases from V and 4 bases from J; junction bases left unmatched: 11. There are 16 residues in the CDR3.

The chain has TRBV5-6 and TRBJ2-2; no clear D. Germline CDR1 SGHDT, CDR2 YYEEEE. There are 15 residues in the CDR3. Trimming cost V 2 bases and J 3 bases, with 11 bases left between them. CDR3 amino acids: CASSFGLIDTGELFF. The CDR3 DNA follows: TGTGCCAGCAGCTTCGGTCTTATCGACACCGGGGAGCTGTTTTTT.

The chain combines TRBV29-1 with TRBJ2-3; 7 bases align to TRBD1. Looked up from germline, CDR1 is SQVTM and CDR2 is ANQGSEA. Trimming at V came to 1 base and at J to 11 bases, leaving 12 bases not matched to a gene. The CDR3 covers 14 residues. CDR3 DNA: TGCAGCGTTGAAGCCGAGACAGGGTTCTGGAAGCAGTATTTT. It codes for CSVEAETGFWKQYF.

CDR3 sequence reads: CASSLMVTGPVGGNQPQHF. For the CDR3, the DNA is TGTGCCAGCAGCTTAATGGTGACAGGGCCCGTCGGGGGCAATCAGCCCCAGCATTTT. J is TRBJ1-5 and V is TRBV7-2; 7 nucleotides match TRBD1. Germline V gene sequence: CDR1 SGHTA, CDR2 FQGNSA. Trimming at V came to 2 bases and at J to 2 bases, leaving 15 bases not matched to a gene. The CDR3 spans 19 residues. Filled out from reference TRBV7-2 and TRBJ1-5, the complete variable domain reads GAGVSQSPSNKVTEKGKDVELRCDPISGHTALYWYRQSLGQGLEFLIYFQGNSAPDKSGLPSDRFSAERTGGSVSTLTIQRTQQEDSAVYLCASSLMVTGPVGGNQPQHFGDGTRLSIL.

V and J are TRBV13 and TRBJ2-7; D might be TRBD1 (5 bases). The germline gives CDR1 PRHDT, CDR2 FYEKMQ (reference sequence). The germline V and J ends were trimmed by 0 bases and 0 bases, with 12 bases remaining between them. The CDR3 extends over 16 amino acids. CDR3 sequence reads: CASSLGLGRGSYEQYF. In DNA, the CDR3 is TGTGCCAGCAGCTTAGGCCTTGGTAGGGGCTCCTACGAGCAGTACTTC. Full variable domain (remainder filled in from reference TRBV13 and TRBJ2-7): AAGVIQSPRHLIKEKRETATLKCYPIPRHDTVYWYQQGPGQDPQFLISFYEKMQSDKGSIPDRFSAQQFSDYHSELNMSSLELGDSALYFCASSLGLGRGSYEQYFGPGTRLTVT.

This chain links TRBV2 with TRBJ1-1; D not certain. Per germline, CDR1 SNHLY and CDR2 FYNNEI. The CDR3 length is 13 residues. Trimming took 6 bases from V and 3 from J, leaving 11 bases between them. The DNA of the CDR3 is TGTGCCAGCAGGGCAAACCTAGACACTGAAGCTTTCTTT. Translating gives CASRANLDTEAFF.